This T cell receptor (beta chain) was profiled in a study of T cell repertoires and HLA-DP antigens. Study background: Pre-culture CD4+ samples used roughly 1,200 ng DNA versus around 200 ng for CD137+CD4+ sorts.

In regard to this clone: As yet, its antigen is unknown.

Points from the study as a whole: Against one allele, clones undetected before culture averaged approximately 35%; against the other, roughly 51%.

Average purity of the negatively selected CD4+ T cells was around 98%. Trimming removed 0 bases at V and 8 bases at J, with 7 bases between. Germline V gives CDR1 SEHNR, CDR2 FQNEAQ (reference sequence). This CDR3 contains 13 residues. The primer mix covered 54 TRBV segments and 13 TRBJ segments. Profiled with immunoSEQ multiplex PCR; TCRdb holds only in-frame clones, not every one. The sample lists some 110,000 clones, roughly 92% occurring once. V and J are TRBV7-9 and TRBJ1-4; D gene unclear. The TCR was taken from a woman in her late teens or twenties in good health and CMV-seronegative. The sequencing input was CD4+ T cells from PBMCs. In nucleotides, the CDR3 is TGTGCCAGCAGCTTAGCAGACAACGAAAAACTGTTTTTT. It codes for CASSLADNEKLFF.